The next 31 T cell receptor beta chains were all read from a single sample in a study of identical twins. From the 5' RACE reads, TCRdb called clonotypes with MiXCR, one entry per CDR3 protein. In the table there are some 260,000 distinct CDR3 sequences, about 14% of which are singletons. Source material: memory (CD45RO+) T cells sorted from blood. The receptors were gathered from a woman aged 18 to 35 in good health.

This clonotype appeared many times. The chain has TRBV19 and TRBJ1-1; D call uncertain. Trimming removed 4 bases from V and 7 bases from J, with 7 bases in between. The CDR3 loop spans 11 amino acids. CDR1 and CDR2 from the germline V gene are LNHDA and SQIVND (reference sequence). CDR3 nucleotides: TGTGCCAGTAGTACGGCTATTGAAGCTTTCTTT. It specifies CASSTAIEAFF.

The CDR3 reads CASTRGVAGLQETQYF. The DNA for the CDR3 is TGTGCCAGCACCCGGGGAGTAGCGGGACTCCAAGAGACCCAGTACTTC. V is TRBV7-9 and J is TRBJ2-5; 8 bases align to TRBD2. V dropped 7 bases and J dropped 1; count of bases not matched to a gene: 11. This CDR3 is built from 16 residues. In germline, CDR1 is SEHNR, CDR2 FQNEAQ (reference sequence).

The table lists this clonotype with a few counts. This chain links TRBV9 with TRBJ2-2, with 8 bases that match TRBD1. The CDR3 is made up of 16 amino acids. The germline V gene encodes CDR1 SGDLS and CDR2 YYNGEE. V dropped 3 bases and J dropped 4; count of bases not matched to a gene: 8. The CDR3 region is CASSGPRTGSTGELFF. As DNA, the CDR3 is TGTGCCAGCAGCGGCCCGAGGACAGGGTCCACCGGGGAGCTGTTTTTT.

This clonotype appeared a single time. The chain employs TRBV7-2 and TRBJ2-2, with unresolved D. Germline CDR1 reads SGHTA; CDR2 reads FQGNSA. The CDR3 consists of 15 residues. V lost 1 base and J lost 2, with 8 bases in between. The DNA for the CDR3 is TGTGCCAGCAGCTTAGAAGCGATTAACACCGGGGAGCTGTTTTTT. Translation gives CASSLEAINTGELFF.

CDR3 sequence reads: CAIGGRETQYF. CDR3 in DNA: TGTGCCATTGGGGGGAGAGAGACCCAGTACTTC. The gene calls are TRBV10-3 and TRBJ2-5; D perhaps matches TRBD2 (6 bases). The CDR3 is 11 residues long. V lost 9 bases and J 4 bases, leaving 9 bases between the germline ends. Germline V CDR1 and CDR2: ENHRY, SYGVKD.

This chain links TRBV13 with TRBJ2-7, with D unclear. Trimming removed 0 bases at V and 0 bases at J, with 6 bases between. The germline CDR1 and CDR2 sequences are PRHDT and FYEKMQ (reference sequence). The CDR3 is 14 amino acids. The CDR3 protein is CASSLGLFSYEQYF. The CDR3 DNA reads TGTGCCAGCAGCTTAGGCCTCTTCTCCTACGAGCAGTACTTC. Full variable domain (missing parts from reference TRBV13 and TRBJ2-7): AAGVIQSPRHLIKEKRETATLKCYPIPRHDTVYWYQQGPGQDPQFLISFYEKMQSDKGSIPDRFSAQQFSDYHSELNMSSLELGDSALYFCASSLGLFSYEQYFGPGTRLTVT.

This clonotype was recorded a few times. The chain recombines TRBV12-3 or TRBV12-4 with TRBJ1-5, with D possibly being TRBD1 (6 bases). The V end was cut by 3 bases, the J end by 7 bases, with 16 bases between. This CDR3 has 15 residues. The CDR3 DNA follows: TGTGCCAGCAGTTTGGGGCAGGGGATAGTCCAGCCCCAGCATTTT. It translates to CASSLGQGIVQPQHF.

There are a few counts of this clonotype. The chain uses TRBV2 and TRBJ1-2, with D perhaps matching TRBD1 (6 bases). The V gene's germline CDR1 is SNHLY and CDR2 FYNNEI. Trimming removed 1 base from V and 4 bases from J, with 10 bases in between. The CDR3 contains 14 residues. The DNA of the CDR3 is TGTGCCAGCAGTGAAGACGGGGGCGTCTATGGCTACACCTTC. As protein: CASSEDGGVYGYTF.

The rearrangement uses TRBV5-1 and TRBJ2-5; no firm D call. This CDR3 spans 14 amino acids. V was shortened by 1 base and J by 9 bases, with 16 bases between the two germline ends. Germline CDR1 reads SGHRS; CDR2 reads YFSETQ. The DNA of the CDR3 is TGCGCCAGCAGCTTGTCAAACGGCCCTGGGGCCCAGTACTTC. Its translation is CASSLSNGPGAQYF.

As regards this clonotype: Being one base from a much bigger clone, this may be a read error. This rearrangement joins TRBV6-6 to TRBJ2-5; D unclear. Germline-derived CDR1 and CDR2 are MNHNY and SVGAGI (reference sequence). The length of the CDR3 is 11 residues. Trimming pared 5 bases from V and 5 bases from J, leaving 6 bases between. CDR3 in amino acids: CASSPTETQYF. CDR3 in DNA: TGTGCCAGCAGTCCTACGGAGACCCAGTACTTC.

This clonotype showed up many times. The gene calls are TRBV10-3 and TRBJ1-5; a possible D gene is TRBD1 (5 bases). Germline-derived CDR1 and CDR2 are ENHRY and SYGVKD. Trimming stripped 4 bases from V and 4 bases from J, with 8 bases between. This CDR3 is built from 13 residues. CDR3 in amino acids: CAISVGGNQPQHF. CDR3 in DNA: TGTGCCATCAGTGTCGGGGGGAATCAGCCCCAGCATTTT.

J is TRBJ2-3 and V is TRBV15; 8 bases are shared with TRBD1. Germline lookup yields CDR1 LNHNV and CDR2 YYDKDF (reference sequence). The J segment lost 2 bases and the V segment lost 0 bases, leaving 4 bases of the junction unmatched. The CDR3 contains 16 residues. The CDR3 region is CATSRDRQGNTDTQYF. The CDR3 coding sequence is TGTGCCACCAGCAGAGATAGACAGGGGAACACAGATACGCAGTATTTT.

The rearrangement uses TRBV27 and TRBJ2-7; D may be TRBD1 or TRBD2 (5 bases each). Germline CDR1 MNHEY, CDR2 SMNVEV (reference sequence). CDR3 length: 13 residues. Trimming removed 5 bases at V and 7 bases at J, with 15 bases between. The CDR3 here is CASSPERWGEQYF. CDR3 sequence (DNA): TGTGCCAGCAGTCCCGAACGCTGGGGGGAGCAGTACTTC.

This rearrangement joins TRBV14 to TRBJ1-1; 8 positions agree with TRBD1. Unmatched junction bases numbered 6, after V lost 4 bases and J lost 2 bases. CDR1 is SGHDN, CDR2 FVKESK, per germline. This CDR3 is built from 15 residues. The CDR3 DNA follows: TGTGCCAGCAGCCGACTCGGACAGGGCAACACTGAAGCTTTCTTT. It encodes CASSRLGQGNTEAFF. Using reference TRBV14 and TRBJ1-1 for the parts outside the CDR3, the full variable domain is EAGVTQFPSHSVIEKGQTVTLRCDPISGHDNLYWYRRVMGKEIKFLLHFVKESKQDESGMPNNRFLAERTGGTYSTLKVQPAELEDSGVYFCASSRLGQGNTEAFFGQGTRLTVV.

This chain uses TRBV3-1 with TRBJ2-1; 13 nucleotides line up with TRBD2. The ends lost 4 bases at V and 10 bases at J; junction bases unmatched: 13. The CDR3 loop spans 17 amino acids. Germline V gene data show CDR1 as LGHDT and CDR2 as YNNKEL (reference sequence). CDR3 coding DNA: TGTGCCAGCAGCCCCTATCGCACTAGCGGGAGGGCCCGGGAGCAGTTCTTC. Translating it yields CASSPYRTSGRAREQFF.

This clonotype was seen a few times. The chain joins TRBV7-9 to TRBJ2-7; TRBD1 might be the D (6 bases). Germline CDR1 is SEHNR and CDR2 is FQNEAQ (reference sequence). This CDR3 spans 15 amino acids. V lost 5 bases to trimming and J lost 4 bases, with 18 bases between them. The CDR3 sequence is CASSRRDTLSYEQYF. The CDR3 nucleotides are TGTGCCAGCAGCCGCCGGGACACCTTATCTTACGAGCAGTACTTC.

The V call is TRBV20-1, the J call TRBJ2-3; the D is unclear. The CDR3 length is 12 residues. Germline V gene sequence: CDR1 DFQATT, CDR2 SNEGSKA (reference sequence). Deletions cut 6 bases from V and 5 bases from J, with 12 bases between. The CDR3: CSASMSGDTQYF. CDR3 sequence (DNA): TGCAGTGCGAGTATGTCGGGAGATACGCAGTATTTT.

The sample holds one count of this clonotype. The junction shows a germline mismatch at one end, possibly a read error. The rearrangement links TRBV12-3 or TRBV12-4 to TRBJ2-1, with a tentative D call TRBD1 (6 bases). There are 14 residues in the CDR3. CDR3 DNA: TGTGGCAGCCTACAGGGAGTTTCCTACAATGAGCAGTTCTTC. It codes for CGSLQGVSYNEQFF.

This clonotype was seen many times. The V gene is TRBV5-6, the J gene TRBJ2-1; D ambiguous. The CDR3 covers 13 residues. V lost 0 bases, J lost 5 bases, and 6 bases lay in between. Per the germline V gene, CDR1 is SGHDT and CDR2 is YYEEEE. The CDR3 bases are TGTGCCAGCAGCTTGGGAACCCACAATGAGCAGTTCTTC. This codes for CASSLGTHNEQFF.

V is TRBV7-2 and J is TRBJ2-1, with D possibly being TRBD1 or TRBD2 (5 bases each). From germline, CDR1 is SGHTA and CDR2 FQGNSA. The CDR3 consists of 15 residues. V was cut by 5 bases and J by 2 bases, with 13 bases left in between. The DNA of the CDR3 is TGTGCCAGCAGCCGCCAGGGACCCCCCTACAATGAGCAGTTCTTC. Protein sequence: CASSRQGPPYNEQFF.

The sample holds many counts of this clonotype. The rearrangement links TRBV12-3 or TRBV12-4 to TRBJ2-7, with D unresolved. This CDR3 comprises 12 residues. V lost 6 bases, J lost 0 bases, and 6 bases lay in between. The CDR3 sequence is CASSRSSYEQYF. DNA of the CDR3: TGTGCCAGCAGCCGGAGCTCCTACGAGCAGTACTTC.

CDR3 DNA sequence: TGTGCCAGCAGTTACTCCTGGGACAGCAAGGGGAATTCACCCCTCCACTTT. This encodes CASSYSWDSKGNSPLHF. This chain connects TRBV6-5 to TRBJ1-6, with TRBD1 matching over 7 bases. Per germline, CDR1 MNHEY and CDR2 SVGAGI. This CDR3 spans 17 amino acids. With 0 bases clipped from V and 7 bases from J, the junction kept 9 bases outside the gene matches.

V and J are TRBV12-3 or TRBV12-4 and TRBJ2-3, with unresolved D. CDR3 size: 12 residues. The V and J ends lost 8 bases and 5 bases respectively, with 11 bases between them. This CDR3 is CASCYRIDTQYF. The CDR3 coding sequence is TGTGCCAGCTGTTATCGAATAGATACGCAGTATTTT.

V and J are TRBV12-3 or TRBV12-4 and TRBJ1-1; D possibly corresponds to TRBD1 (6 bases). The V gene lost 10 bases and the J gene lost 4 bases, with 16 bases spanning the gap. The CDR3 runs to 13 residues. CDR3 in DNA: TGTGCCACCTGCTTTCAGGGGAGCACTGAAGCTTTCTTT. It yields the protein CATCFQGSTEAFF.

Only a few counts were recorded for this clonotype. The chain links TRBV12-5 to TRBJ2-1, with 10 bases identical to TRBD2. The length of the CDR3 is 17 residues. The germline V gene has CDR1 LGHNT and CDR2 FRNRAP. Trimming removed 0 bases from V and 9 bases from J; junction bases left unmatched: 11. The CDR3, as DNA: TGTGCTAGTGGTTTGGTACAAGAAGGGTCTAGCGGGAGTGAGCAGTTCTTC. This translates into CASGLVQEGSSGSEQFF.

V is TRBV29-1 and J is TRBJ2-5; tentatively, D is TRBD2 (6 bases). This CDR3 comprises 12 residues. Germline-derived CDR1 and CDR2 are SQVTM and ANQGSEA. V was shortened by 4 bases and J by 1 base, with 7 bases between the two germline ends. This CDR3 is CSVAEGQETQYF. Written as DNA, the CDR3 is TGCAGCGTTGCGGAGGGCCAAGAGACCCAGTACTTC.

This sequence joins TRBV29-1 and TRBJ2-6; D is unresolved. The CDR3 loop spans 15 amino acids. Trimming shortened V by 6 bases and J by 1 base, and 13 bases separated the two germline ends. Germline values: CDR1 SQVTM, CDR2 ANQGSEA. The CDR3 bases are TGCAGCGTCGGCAGTCTAACTTCTGGGGCCAACGTCCTGACTTTC. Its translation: CSVGSLTSGANVLTF.

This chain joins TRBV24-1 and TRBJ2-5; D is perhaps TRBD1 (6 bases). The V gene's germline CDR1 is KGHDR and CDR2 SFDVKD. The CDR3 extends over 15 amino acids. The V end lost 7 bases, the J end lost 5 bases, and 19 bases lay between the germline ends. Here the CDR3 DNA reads TGTGCCACCAGCAAGGGGGACACCGCGGCGGAGACCCAGTACTTC. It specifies CATSKGDTAAETQYF.

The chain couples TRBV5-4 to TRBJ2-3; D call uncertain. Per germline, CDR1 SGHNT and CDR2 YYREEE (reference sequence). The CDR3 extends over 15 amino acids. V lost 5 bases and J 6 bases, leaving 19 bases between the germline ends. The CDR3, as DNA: TGTGCCAGCAGTCCCGGTCGGATAGCAACGGATACGCAGTATTTT. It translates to CASSPGRIATDTQYF.

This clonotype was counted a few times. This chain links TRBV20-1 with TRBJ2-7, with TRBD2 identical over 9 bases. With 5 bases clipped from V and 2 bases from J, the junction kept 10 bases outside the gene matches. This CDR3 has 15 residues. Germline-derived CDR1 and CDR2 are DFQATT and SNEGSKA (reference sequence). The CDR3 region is CSALPPVAGAYEQYF. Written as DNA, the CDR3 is TGCAGTGCTTTGCCCCCTGTAGCGGGAGCCTACGAGCAGTACTTC.

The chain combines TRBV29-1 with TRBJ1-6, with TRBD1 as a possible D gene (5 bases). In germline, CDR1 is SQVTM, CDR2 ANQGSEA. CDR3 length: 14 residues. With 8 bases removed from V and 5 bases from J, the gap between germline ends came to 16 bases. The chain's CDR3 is CSSQDRDHNSPLHF. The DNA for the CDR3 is TGCAGCTCTCAAGACAGAGATCATAATTCACCCCTCCACTTT.